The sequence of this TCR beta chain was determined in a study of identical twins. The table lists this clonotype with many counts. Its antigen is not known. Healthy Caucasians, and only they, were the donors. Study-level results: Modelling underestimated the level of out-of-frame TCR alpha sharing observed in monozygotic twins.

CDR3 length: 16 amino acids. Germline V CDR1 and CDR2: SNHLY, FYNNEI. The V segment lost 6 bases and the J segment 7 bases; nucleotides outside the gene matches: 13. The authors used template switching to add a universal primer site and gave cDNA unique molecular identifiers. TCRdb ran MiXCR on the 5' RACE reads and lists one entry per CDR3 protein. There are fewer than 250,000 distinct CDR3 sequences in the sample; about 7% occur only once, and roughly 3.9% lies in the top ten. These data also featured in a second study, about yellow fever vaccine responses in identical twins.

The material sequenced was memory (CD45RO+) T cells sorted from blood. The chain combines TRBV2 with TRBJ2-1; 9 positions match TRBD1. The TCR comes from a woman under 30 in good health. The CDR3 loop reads CASRHTPRDRENEQFF. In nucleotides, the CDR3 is TGTGCCAGCAGGCATACGCCCCGGGACAGGGAAAATGAGCAGTTCTTC.